This TCR beta chain was identified in a study of T-cell memory formation after mild COVID-19. Constant-segment primers served in 5'RACE that generated TCR alpha and TCR beta cDNA libraries bearing sample barcodes and UMIs. TCRdb redid the calling of the 5' RACE reads with MiXCR, one entry per CDR3 protein. The table includes 250,000 to 300,000 distinct CDR3 sequences, approximately 8% detected once. V lost 7 bases to trimming and J lost 4 bases, with 20 bases between them. The CDR3 sequence is 16 residues long. CDR1 is MNHEY, CDR2 SVGAGI, per germline. A note on this clonotype: Its antigen remains unidentified.

Study-level results: For second-wave clones that peaked at day 37, SARS-CoV-2 specificity went unverified.

The source of this sequence is a young man who had mild COVID-19 (a few samples of this study predate the infection). Cell type and time point are not known. V usage is TRBV6-5 and J usage is TRBJ1-3, with D tentatively TRBD1 (5 bases). The specimen sequenced was PBMCs or a T cell subset sorted from them (not recorded which). CDR3 DNA: TGTGCCAGCACACCCCGGGCCTCCGGGGGAGGAAACACCATATATTTT. It translates to CASTPRASGGGNTIYF.